This T cell receptor beta chain appears in the sequencing data of a study of technical replicates of blood from a handful of donors. TCRdb keeps only in-frame clones here, not all; method: immunoSEQ multiplex PCR. This repertoire shows fewer than 70,000 clones, around 84% found once; its top ten account for roughly 5.2%. In germline, CDR1 is MNHEY, CDR2 SVGAGI. The CDR3 has 15 residues. The V gene end was trimmed by 5 bases and the J gene end by 6 bases; junction bases not matched to a gene: 7. The rearrangement links TRBV6-5 to TRBJ1-1; TRBD1 matches 12 bases. This TCR derives from a human donor in good health. Some clones in this sample may be carry-over from other donors' samples. The sequenced sample was PBMCs. The CDR3 is CASSNRDRGLAEAFF. The CDR3 bases are TGTGCCAGCAGTAACCGGGACAGGGGGCTCGCTGAAGCTTTCTTT.